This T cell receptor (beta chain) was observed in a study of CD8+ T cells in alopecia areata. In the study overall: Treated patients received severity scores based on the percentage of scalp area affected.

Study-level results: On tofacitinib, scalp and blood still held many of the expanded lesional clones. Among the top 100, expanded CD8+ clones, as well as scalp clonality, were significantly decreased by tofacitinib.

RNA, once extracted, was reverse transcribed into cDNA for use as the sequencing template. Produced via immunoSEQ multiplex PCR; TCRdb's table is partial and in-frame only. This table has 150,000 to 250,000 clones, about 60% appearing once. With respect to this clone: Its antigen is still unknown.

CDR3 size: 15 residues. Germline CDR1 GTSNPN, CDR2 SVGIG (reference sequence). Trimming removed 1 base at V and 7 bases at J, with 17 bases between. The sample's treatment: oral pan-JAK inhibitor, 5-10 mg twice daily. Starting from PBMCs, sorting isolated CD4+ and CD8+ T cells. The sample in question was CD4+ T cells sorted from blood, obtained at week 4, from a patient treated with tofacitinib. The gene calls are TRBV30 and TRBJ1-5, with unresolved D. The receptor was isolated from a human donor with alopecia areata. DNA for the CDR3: TGTGCCTGGAGTGCTGCCTCCTCCCTGGGGCAGCCCCAGCATTTT. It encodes CAWSAASSLGQPQHF.